Following are 5 T cell receptor beta chains from one sample sequenced in a study of cytomegalovirus exposure and HLA in healthy donors. Use of 60 Vbeta and 13 Jbeta primers characterized the PCR. This table comes from immunoSEQ multiplex PCR, and its TCRdb copy is limited to in-frame clones, with some not included. The data contain 120,000 or so clones, roughly two thirds of them singletons. Sequenced: PBMCs. The origin of the receptors is a man younger than 45 in good health and CMV-seropositive.

In its sample, this clone was seen a few times. The chain combines TRBV6-5 with TRBJ2-7, with 10 bases that match TRBD2. This CDR3 comprises 16 residues. Losses at the gene ends were 4 bases for V and 4 bases for J; bases not matched to a gene: 10. Germline CDR1 reads MNHEY; CDR2 reads SVGAGI. The CDR3 DNA is TGTGCCAGCAGTTCCGCCACTAGCGGGGTCCTATACGAGCAGTACTTC. Translation: CASSSATSGVLYEQYF.

V gene TRBV4-1 combines with J gene TRBJ2-3; TRBD2 aligns across 7 bases. The germline V gene encodes CDR1 MGHRA and CDR2 YSYEKL. V lost 0 bases to trimming and J lost 4 bases; unmatched junction nucleotides: 7. The CDR3 sequence is 16 residues long. The CDR3 DNA reads as TGCGCCAGCAGCCAAGATCTTAGTAGCGGGCCAGATACGCAGTATTTT. Its translation: CASSQDLSSGPDTQYF.

The chain employs TRBV25-1 and TRBJ2-5; 7 nucleotides match TRBD1. The end of the DNA fits TRBJ2-7 better, so the J call may be wrong. The V gene's germline CDR1 is MGHDK and CDR2 SYGVNS. This CDR3 has 15 residues. CDR3 region: CASSEFQGGRYEQYF. The CDR3 coding sequence is TGTGCCAGCAGTGAATTTCAAGGGGGCCGGTACGAGCAGTACTTC.

This chain uses TRBV2 with TRBJ2-2; D remains ambiguous. The CDR3 covers 13 residues. Trimming took off 6 bases at V and 1 base at J, with 6 bases between the two ends. Germline V CDR1 and CDR2: SNHLY, FYNNEI. CDR3 sequence reads: CASRLENTGELFF. The CDR3 coding sequence is TGTGCCAGCAGACTCGAGAACACCGGGGAGCTGTTTTTT.

The sample holds a few counts of this clone. This sequence joins TRBV15 and TRBJ2-3, with 14 positions matching TRBD2. V was pared by 2 bases and J by 0 bases, with 4 bases of the junction left unmatched. The germline V gene encodes CDR1 LNHNV and CDR2 YYDKDF (reference sequence). This CDR3 spans 18 amino acids. CDR3 in DNA: TGTGCCACCAGCAGAAGACTAGCGGGAGGGTGGAGCACAGATACGCAGTATTTT. This encodes CATSRRLAGGWSTDTQYF.